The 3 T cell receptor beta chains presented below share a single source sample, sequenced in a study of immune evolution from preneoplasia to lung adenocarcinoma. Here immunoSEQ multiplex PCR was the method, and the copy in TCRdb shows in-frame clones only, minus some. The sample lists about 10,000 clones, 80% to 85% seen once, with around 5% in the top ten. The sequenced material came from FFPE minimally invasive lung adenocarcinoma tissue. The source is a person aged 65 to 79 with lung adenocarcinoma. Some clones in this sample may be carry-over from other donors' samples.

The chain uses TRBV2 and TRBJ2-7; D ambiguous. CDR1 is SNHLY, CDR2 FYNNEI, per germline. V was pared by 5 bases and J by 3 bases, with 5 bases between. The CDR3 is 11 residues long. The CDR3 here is CASSPLYEQYF. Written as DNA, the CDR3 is TGTGCCAGCAGTCCCCTCTACGAGCAGTACTTC.

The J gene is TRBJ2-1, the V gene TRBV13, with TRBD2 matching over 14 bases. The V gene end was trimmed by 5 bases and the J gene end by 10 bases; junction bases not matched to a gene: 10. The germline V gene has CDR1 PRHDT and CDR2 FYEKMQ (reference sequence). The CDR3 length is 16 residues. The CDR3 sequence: CASSTRLAGGPQEQFF. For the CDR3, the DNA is TGTGCCAGCAGCACCCGACTAGCGGGGGGGCCACAGGAGCAGTTCTTC.

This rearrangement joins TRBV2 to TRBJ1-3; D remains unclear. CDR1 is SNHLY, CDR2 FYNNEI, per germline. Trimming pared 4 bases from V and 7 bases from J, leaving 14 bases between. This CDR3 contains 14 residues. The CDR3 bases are TGTGCCAGCAGTGGGACGGCAGTAGGGAACACCATATATTTT. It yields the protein CASSGTAVGNTIYF. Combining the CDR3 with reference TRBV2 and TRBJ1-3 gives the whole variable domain EPEVTQTPSHQVTQMGQEVILRCVPISNHLYFYWYRQILGQKVEFLVSFYNNEISEKSEIFDDQFSVERPDGSNFTLKIRSTKLEDSAMYFCASSGTAVGNTIYFGEGSWLTVV.